The 18 T cell receptor beta chains listed next were all sequenced from one sample in a study of read filtering for tumor transcriptome and immune sequencing. The library was built from around 380 ng RNA with molecular barcoded adaptors for alpha/delta and beta/gamma chains. One entry per CDR3 protein, called by TCRdb with MiXCR from the reads. Of over 35,000 distinct CDR3 sequences in the sample, around 15% are singletons; the top ten hold approximately 30%. The specimen sequenced was a population of CD138-negative cells sorted from bone marrow. These receptors were obtained from a donor aged 40 or older with multiple myeloma.

This clonotype has ten or more counts. The chain is built from TRBV5-1 and TRBJ2-7; no reliable D call. The germline V gene has CDR1 SGHRS and CDR2 YFSETQ. Trimming removed 0 bases from V and 4 bases from J, with 5 bases in between. This CDR3 is built from 12 residues. In DNA form, the CDR3 reads TGCGCCAGCAGCTTGGAACGGTACGAGCAGTACTTC. Its translation is CASSLERYEQYF.

The sample holds many counts of this clonotype. This chain uses TRBV2 with TRBJ1-2; 8 nucleotides line up with TRBD1. Germline CDR1 reads SNHLY; CDR2 reads FYNNEI. CDR3 length: 14 amino acids. V lost 6 bases to trimming and J lost 1 base; unmatched junction nucleotides: 4. In DNA form, the CDR3 reads TGTGCCAGCAGAGGACAGGGTTTTAACTATGGCTACACCTTC. This sequence encodes CASRGQGFNYGYTF.

The chain carries TRBV10-1 and TRBJ1-1; D possibly corresponds to TRBD1 (5 bases). The CDR3 is 13 amino acids. Germline CDR1 and CDR2: WNHNN and SYGVQD (reference sequence). Trimming removed 6 bases at V and 1 base at J, with 9 bases between. CDR3 region: CASRDNKNTEAFF. The CDR3 coding sequence is TGCGCCAGCAGGGACAACAAGAACACTGAAGCTTTCTTT.

This clonotype was seen repeatedly, ten times or more. The V gene is TRBV27, the J gene TRBJ1-1; no definite D call. The V gene's germline CDR1 is MNHEY and CDR2 SMNVEV (reference sequence). The CDR3 has 13 amino acids. With 6 bases removed from V and 1 base from J, the gap between germline ends came to 9 bases. The CDR3 here is CASRPGSNTEAFF. DNA of the CDR3: TGTGCCAGCAGACCGGGGTCGAACACTGAAGCTTTCTTT.

The sample holds many counts of this clonotype. V usage is TRBV29-1 and J usage is TRBJ1-1, with D hard to call. The germline V gene encodes CDR1 SQVTM and CDR2 ANQGSEA. With 3 bases removed from V and 4 bases from J, the gap between germline ends came to 15 bases. CDR3 length: 14 amino acids. The CDR3 DNA is TGCAGCGTTGACGGCGAACCTAGGAGCACTGAAGCTTTCTTT. It translates to CSVDGEPRSTEAFF.

This clonotype has a handful of counts. The V and J genes are TRBV3-1 and TRBJ2-1; D is unresolved. CDR1 and CDR2 from the germline V gene are LGHDT and YNNKEL (reference sequence). This CDR3 is 12 amino acids long. The V gene lost 2 bases and the J gene lost 10 bases, with 9 bases spanning the gap. The CDR3 protein is CASSQKSREQFF. DNA for the CDR3: TGTGCCAGCAGCCAAAAGTCCAGGGAGCAGTTCTTC.

The table lists this clonotype with many counts. This chain connects TRBV5-1 to TRBJ2-3; maybe TRBD2 (5 bases). Between the trimmed V and J ends, which lost 4 bases and 0 bases, there was a span of 12 bases. Looked up from germline, CDR1 is SGHRS and CDR2 is YFSETQ. The CDR3 consists of 15 residues. The CDR3 DNA reads as TGCGCCAGCAGCCCCACACTAGACAGCACAGATACGCAGTATTTT. Encoded protein: CASSPTLDSTDTQYF.

On this clonotype: At one end the junction does not follow the germline gene, possibly because of a read error. This rearrangement joins TRBV6-5 to TRBJ2-1; 7 bases line up with TRBD1. Germline V gene data show CDR1 as MNHEY and CDR2 as SVGAGI. The CDR3 covers 17 residues. The CDR3 spells CASSHSFPTGIYNEQLF. CDR3 bases: TGTGCCAGCAGTCACTCGTTCCCGACAGGGATCTACAATGAGCAGCTCTTC.

This clonotype was detected many times. The chain is built from TRBV3-1 and TRBJ1-5, with 7 bases aligning to TRBD1. The CDR3 runs to 15 residues. Trimming took 4 bases from V and 10 from J; bases not matched to a gene: 13. CDR1 is LGHDT, CDR2 YNNKEL, per germline (reference sequence). The DNA for the CDR3 is TGTGCCAGCAGCCGAGGGGGGGACAGTCGGAATCCCCAGCATTTT. Residues: CASSRGGDSRNPQHF.

The table lists this clonotype with many counts. V is TRBV5-1 and J is TRBJ2-1, with 7 bases aligning to TRBD1. CDR1 is SGHRS and CDR2 is YFSETQ in the germline V gene. With V trimmed by 5 bases and J by 6 bases, 14 bases remained unmatched. The CDR3 is made up of 16 amino acids. CDR3 sequence (DNA): TGCGCCAGCAGTTTGAGTACAGGGGCGAGGGGCAATGAGCAGTTCTTC. Its translation is CASSLSTGARGNEQFF.

In this sample, this clonotype turned up a few times. The chain employs TRBV14 and TRBJ2-1, with 10 bases aligning to TRBD2. This CDR3 contains 14 residues. V was clipped by 2 bases and J by 9 bases; unmatched bases: 4. Germline-derived CDR1 and CDR2 are SGHDN and FVKESK. The CDR3 nucleotides read TGTGCCAGCAGCCAAAGCGGGAGGGCGGGTGAGCAGTTCTTC. Its protein product is CASSQSGRAGEQFF. Based on the CDR3 plus reference TRBV14 and TRBJ2-1, the full variable domain is EAGVTQFPSHSVIEKGQTVTLRCDPISGHDNLYWYRRVMGKEIKFLLHFVKESKQDESGMPNNRFLAERTGGTYSTLKVQPAELEDSGVYFCASSQSGRAGEQFFGPGTRLTVL.

Many counts were recorded for this clonotype. This rearrangement joins TRBV7-9 to TRBJ1-5; D is unclear. Trimming stripped 5 bases from V and 3 bases from J, with 11 bases between. The germline CDR1 and CDR2 sequences are SEHNR and FQNEAQ (reference sequence). The CDR3 consists of 14 residues. Here the CDR3 DNA reads TGTGCCAGCAGCCTTGACGAATCCAATCAGCCCCAGCATTTT. It codes for CASSLDESNQPQHF.

This clonotype was seen repeatedly, ten times or more. This chain links TRBV5-1 with TRBJ2-7; perhaps TRBD1 as D (5 bases). CDR3 length equals 12 residues. Trimming cost V 4 bases and J 5 bases, with 10 bases left between them. CDR1 and CDR2 (germline): SGHRS, YFSETQ. The CDR3 here is CASSLQGHEQYF. CDR3 in DNA: TGCGCCAGCAGCCTGCAGGGCCACGAGCAGTACTTC.

This clonotype was seen at least ten times. The chain employs TRBV2 and TRBJ2-1, with 14 bases that match TRBD2. Germline assignment: CDR1 SNHLY and CDR2 FYNNEI. This CDR3 is 14 amino acids long. Trimming removed 10 bases from V and 6 bases from J; junction bases left unmatched: 5. CDR3 sequence: CAITGTSGSNEQFF. In nucleotides, the CDR3 is TGTGCCATCACAGGGACTAGCGGGAGCAATGAGCAGTTCTTC.

This clonotype has more than one count but fewer than ten. This may arise from a read error, as a much more abundant clone is one base away. The chain links TRBV4-1 to TRBJ2-7; 9 bases fit TRBD1. J was trimmed by 7 bases and V by 3 bases; bases with no gene match: 10. Germline V lookup: CDR1 MGHRA, CDR2 YSYEKL. The CDR3 extends over 15 amino acids. CDR3 coding DNA: TGCGCCAGCAGCCATCTCCAGGACAGGGGATGGGAGCAGTACTTC. Translated: CASSHLQDRGWEQYF.

This clonotype was found many times. The rearrangement links TRBV7-8 to TRBJ2-1, with 9 bases that match TRBD2. Germline values: CDR1 SGHVS, CDR2 FQNEAQ. The trim removed 5 bases at V and 4 bases at J, leaving 3 bases unmatched. The CDR3 extends over 14 amino acids. DNA for the CDR3: TGTGCCAGCAGCCACGGACTAGCGTACAATGAGCAGTTCTTC. Translating gives CASSHGLAYNEQFF.

At least ten counts were recorded for this clonotype. V is TRBV10-3 and J is TRBJ2-1; TRBD1 matches 10 bases. The length of the CDR3 is 18 residues. CDR1 ENHRY and CDR2 SYGVKD come from the germline V gene. J lost 5 bases, V lost 4 bases, and 14 bases had no gene match. The CDR3 DNA sequence: TGTGCCATCAGTGGGTCTGTGGGGAGACAGGGGGCAAACAATGAGCAGTTCTTC. Its translation is CAISGSVGRQGANNEQFF.

This clonotype was counted ten times or more. The chain joins TRBV20-1 to TRBJ2-2; a weak D match, TRBD2 (6 bases). The ends were cut back, 2 bases at V and 4 bases at J, with 14 bases in the middle. Per germline, CDR1 DFQATT and CDR2 SNEGSKA (reference sequence). The CDR3 runs 15 residues. The CDR3 DNA reads as TGCAGTGCTAGAACCGACGCGGGACGCACCGGGGAGCTGTTTTTT. This codes for CSARTDAGRTGELFF.